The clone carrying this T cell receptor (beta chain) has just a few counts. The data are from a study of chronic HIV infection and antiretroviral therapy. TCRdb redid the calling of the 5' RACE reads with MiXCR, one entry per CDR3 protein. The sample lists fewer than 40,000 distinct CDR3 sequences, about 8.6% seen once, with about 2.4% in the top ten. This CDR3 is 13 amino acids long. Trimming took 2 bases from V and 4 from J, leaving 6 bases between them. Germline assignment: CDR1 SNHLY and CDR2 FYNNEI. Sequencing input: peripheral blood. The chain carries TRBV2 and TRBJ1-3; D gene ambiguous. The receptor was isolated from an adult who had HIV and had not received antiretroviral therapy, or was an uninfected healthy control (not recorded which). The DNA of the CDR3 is TGTGCCAGCAGTGAAACGGGAGGAAACACCATATATTTT. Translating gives CASSETGGNTIYF.